This T cell receptor (beta chain) comes out of a study of immune characterization of retroperitoneal liposarcoma. V lost 5 bases, J lost 1 base, and 8 bases lay in between. Germline V gene lookup returns CDR1 MNHNS and CDR2 SASEGT. The CDR3 covers 13 residues. TCRdb used MiXCR to reprocess the PCR reads, holding one entry per CDR3 protein. The table records thousands of distinct CDR3 sequences, about 29% of them present only once. The gene calls are TRBV6-1 and TRBJ1-2; no definite D call. This sequence originates from a female donor with retroperitoneal liposarcoma. Sequenced: tumor tissue. Here the CDR3 DNA reads TGTGCCAGCAGTTCCCAGTATAACTATGGCTACACCTTC. Its protein product is CASSSQYNYGYTF.